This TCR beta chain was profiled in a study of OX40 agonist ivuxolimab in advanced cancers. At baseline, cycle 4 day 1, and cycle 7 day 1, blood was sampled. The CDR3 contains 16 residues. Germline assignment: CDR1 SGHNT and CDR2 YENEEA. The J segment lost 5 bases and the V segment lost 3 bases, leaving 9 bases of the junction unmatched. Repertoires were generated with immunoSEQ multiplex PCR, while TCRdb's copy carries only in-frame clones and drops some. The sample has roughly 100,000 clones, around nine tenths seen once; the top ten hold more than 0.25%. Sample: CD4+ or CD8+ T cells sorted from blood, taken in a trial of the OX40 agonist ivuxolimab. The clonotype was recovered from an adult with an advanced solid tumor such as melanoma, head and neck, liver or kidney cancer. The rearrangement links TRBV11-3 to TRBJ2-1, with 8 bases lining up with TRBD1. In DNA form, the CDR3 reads TGTGCCAGCAGCTTGGACAGGGCGCCCCTTAACAATGAGCAGTTCTTC. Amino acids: CASSLDRAPLNNEQFF.